This TCR beta chain was recovered during a study of graft-versus-host responses after intestinal transplantation. As for the study in general: Grafts that recipients had were multivisceral, liver-intestinal, or isolated intestinal transplants. Study-level points and caveats: Recipient marrow contained GvH clones, some of which appeared first in ileum or blood.

Profiling relied on immunoSEQ multiplex PCR, and the TCRdb table lists in-frame clones only, not all of them. The sample has tens of thousands of clones, 85% to 95% seen once. With 0 bases removed from V and 4 bases from J, the gap between germline ends came to 10 bases. This CDR3 region has 15 residues. Germline CDR1 is SGHTA and CDR2 is FQGNSA. Notes on this clone: Antigen: not known.

Material: unstimulated CD8+ T cells sorted from spleen or lymph node cells, obtained before intestinal transplant. The chain uses TRBV7-2 and TRBJ2-1, with D perhaps TRBD2 (5 bases). This TCR came from a human donor who received an intestinal transplant. CDR3 nucleotides: TGTGCCAGCAGCTTAGCTCCCGGGGATTACAATGAGCAGTTCTTC. This encodes CASSLAPGDYNEQFF.